The 27 T cell receptor beta chains in this list originate from one sample, sequenced in a study of T cells in Graves' hyperthyroidism and ophthalmopathy. The TCR beta CDR3 regions underwent amplification using RNA transcripts as the source. In the first-round RT-PCR of the TCR CDR3, the HTBI primer set was used. TCRdb itself ran the multiplex PCR reads through MiXCR, one entry per CDR3 protein. The sample lists hundreds of thousands of distinct CDR3 sequences, under 15% occurring once. The sequenced sample consisted of blood. The receptors were gathered from a woman aged 25 to 39 with Graves' hyperthyroidism.

This clonotype was observed at least ten times. The rearrangement links TRBV28 to TRBJ2-4; D is unclear. This CDR3 spans 17 amino acids. Trimming shortened V by 4 bases and J by 0 bases, and 16 bases separated the two germline ends. Germline CDR1 is MDHEN and CDR2 is SYDVKM. The CDR3 nucleotides are TGTGCCAGCAGTTCCGGGTCTTCAGGAATAGCCAAAAACATTCAGTACTTC. Protein: CASSSGSSGIAKNIQYF.

This clonotype has only a few counts. The chain combines TRBV5-1 with TRBJ1-2; maybe TRBD1 (6 bases). Trimming pared 0 bases from V and 0 bases from J, leaving 9 bases between. CDR3 size: 15 residues. Germline lookup yields CDR1 SGHRS and CDR2 YFSETQ. CDR3 in DNA: TGCGCCAGCAGCTTGGCGGAGGGGGCTAACTATGGCTACACCTTC. Its protein product is CASSLAEGANYGYTF.

The J gene is TRBJ1-1, the V gene TRBV14; no reliable D call. Germline assignment: CDR1 SGHDN and CDR2 FVKESK. This CDR3 region has 13 residues. The V gene lost 1 base and the J gene lost 4 bases, with 7 bases spanning the gap. The DNA of the CDR3 is TGTGCCAGCAGCCAAGGACTGAGCACTGAAGCTTTCTTT. This encodes CASSQGLSTEAFF.

CDR3 loop: CASSYGRREGETQYF. CDR3 DNA: TGTGCCAGCAGTTACGGCAGGAGGGAAGGAGAGACCCAGTACTTC. The rearrangement uses TRBV6-2 or TRBV6-3 and TRBJ2-5; possible D gene TRBD2, 6 bases. This CDR3 is built from 15 residues. Deletions cut 2 bases from V and 4 bases from J, with 14 bases between. Germline V gene sequence: CDR1 MNHEY, CDR2 SVGEGT.

The CDR3, as DNA: TGTGCCAGTAGATTGCCCAGGACTAGAAACAATGAGCAGTTCTTC. Translated: CASRLPRTRNNEQFF. V gene TRBV19 combines with J gene TRBJ2-1; 7 bases fit TRBD2. In germline, CDR1 is LNHDA, CDR2 SQIVND (reference sequence). The V and J ends lost 6 bases and 5 bases, in that order; junction bases with no gene match: 10. The CDR3 has 15 amino acids.

This chain joins TRBV2 and TRBJ1-6, with D maybe TRBD1 (5 bases). The CDR3 covers 12 residues. V was cut by 5 bases and J by 14 bases, with 13 bases left in between. CDR1 is SNHLY, CDR2 FYNNEI, per germline. The CDR3 protein is CASSPYAGTLHF. The CDR3 nucleotides are TGTGCCAGCAGTCCCTACGCAGGGACCCTCCACTTT. Combining the CDR3 with reference TRBV2 and TRBJ1-6 gives the whole variable domain EPEVTQTPSHQVTQMGQEVILRCVPISNHLYFYWYRQILGQKVEFLVSFYNNEISEKSEIFDDQFSVERPDGSNFTLKIRSTKLEDSAMYFCASSPYAGTLHFGNGTRLTVT.

The chain links TRBV20-1 to TRBJ1-2; D may be TRBD1 (5 bases). Germline-derived CDR1 and CDR2 are DFQATT and SNEGSKA (reference sequence). With 1 base removed from V and 2 bases from J, the gap between germline ends came to 8 bases. The CDR3 is made up of 13 amino acids. Written as DNA, the CDR3 is TGCAGTGCTAGAGGCAAGGGGAACTATGGCTACACCTTC. This translates into CSARGKGNYGYTF.

This clonotype was observed a handful of times. This sequence joins TRBV5-4 and TRBJ1-2; a possible D gene is TRBD1 (5 bases). CDR1 SGHNT and CDR2 YYREEE come from the germline V gene (reference sequence). V lost 0 bases to trimming and J lost 12 bases, with 21 bases between them. The CDR3 extends over 15 amino acids. The CDR3 loop reads CASSLDGGGGRGDTF. The DNA of the CDR3 is TGTGCCAGCAGCTTGGACGGAGGTGGGGGACGGGGGGACACCTTC.

This clonotype was counted many times. The J gene is TRBJ2-7, the V gene TRBV7-3, with TRBD2 matching 10 bases. Germline CDR1 is SGHTA and CDR2 is FQGTGA. V lost 4 bases and J lost 6; bases outside the gene matches: 3. This CDR3 is built from 13 residues. The DNA for the CDR3 is TGTGCCAGCAGCTATATAGCGGGAGGCGAGCAGTACTTC. Translation gives CASSYIAGGEQYF.

A note on this clonotype: Being one base from a much bigger clone, this may be a read error. The chain couples TRBV29-1 to TRBJ1-4, with D possibly TRBD1 on 5 matching bases. V dropped 7 bases and J dropped 7 bases, with 16 bases sitting between them. The CDR3 has 13 residues. Germline CDR1 reads SQVTM; CDR2 reads ANQGSEA. CDR3 DNA: TGCAGCGCCGGACTCGGGCAGGGTGAAAAACTGTTTTTT. Protein: CSAGLGQGEKLFF.

In this sample, this clonotype turned up a few times. A junction boundary mismatches the germline segment, possibly from a read error. The CDR3 spells CASSHRQGSPYNKQFF. For the CDR3, the DNA is TGTGCCAGCAGTCACAGGCAGGGGTCACCTTACAATAAGCAGTTCTTC. The rearrangement uses TRBV14 and TRBJ2-1; tentative D call: TRBD1 (6 bases). Germline-derived CDR1 and CDR2 are SGHDN and FVKESK. This CDR3 region has 16 residues.

This clonotype showed up many times. The J gene is TRBJ1-1, the V gene TRBV11-2; 9 bases align to TRBD1. The germline CDR1 and CDR2 sequences are SGHAT and FQNNGV. V shed 5 bases and J 8 bases; nucleotides not matched to a gene: 9. This CDR3 region has 14 residues. The CDR3, as DNA: TGTGCCAGCAGCGGGTACAGGGGGCGGTCGGAAGCTTTCTTT. Encoded protein: CASSGYRGRSEAFF.

In this sample, this clonotype turned up a few times. The chain couples TRBV12-3 or TRBV12-4 to TRBJ1-3; no clear D gene. CDR3 size: 15 residues. Trimming cost V 5 bases and J 0 bases, with 11 bases left between them. This chain's CDR3 is CASSPRVSSGNTIYF. Here the CDR3 DNA reads TGTGCCAGCAGTCCGAGGGTAAGCTCTGGAAACACCATATATTTT.

CDR3: CASSSLLHRTGGGGEQFF. The CDR3 nucleotides are TGTGCCAGCAGCAGTCTCTTACATAGGACAGGGGGCGGCGGTGAGCAGTTCTTC. The chain recombines TRBV28 with TRBJ2-1, with 11 bases that match TRBD1. Germline CDR1 and CDR2: MDHEN and SYDVKM. Trimming removed 6 bases from V and 9 bases from J; junction bases left unmatched: 19. The CDR3 contains 18 residues.

Ten or more counts support this clonotype. The chain employs TRBV6-1 and TRBJ2-1; 11 bases align to TRBD2. With 5 bases clipped from V and 7 bases from J, the junction kept 4 bases outside the gene matches. CDR1 and CDR2 (germline): MNHNS, SASEGT. CDR3 size: 14 residues. CDR3 residues: CASSYSGRVNEQFF. The CDR3 DNA reads TGTGCCAGCAGTTATAGCGGGAGGGTAAATGAGCAGTTCTTC.

The V gene is TRBV27, the J gene TRBJ2-2, with TRBD2 matching 12 bases. The CDR3 has 17 amino acids. The germline gives CDR1 MNHEY, CDR2 SMNVEV (reference sequence). The J segment lost 7 bases and the V segment lost 2 bases, leaving 8 bases of the junction unmatched. Here the CDR3 DNA reads TGTGCCAGCAGTTTACCTAGCGGGAGGGTTGGTAGCGGGGAGCTGTTTTTT. It yields the protein CASSLPSGRVGSGELFF.

This CDR3 reads CAISPGTNTDTQYF. In nucleotides, the CDR3 is TGTGCCATCAGCCCAGGGACCAACACAGATACGCAGTATTTT. The gene calls are TRBV10-3 and TRBJ2-3; TRBD1 or TRBD2 may be the D gene (5 bases each). This CDR3 spans 14 amino acids. V dropped 6 bases and J dropped 2 bases, with 12 bases sitting between them. Per germline, CDR1 ENHRY and CDR2 SYGVKD.

This clonotype occurred many times. This sequence joins TRBV28 and TRBJ2-7; tentatively, D is TRBD1 (6 bases). Germline loops: CDR1 MDHEN, CDR2 SYDVKM. Trimming pared 1 base from V and 0 bases from J, leaving 7 bases between. This CDR3 has 14 residues. This CDR3 is CASSLFRGSYEQYF. DNA of the CDR3: TGTGCCAGCAGTTTATTCAGGGGCTCCTACGAGCAGTACTTC.

This clonotype came up many times. V and J are TRBV20-1 and TRBJ1-1; 7 positions match TRBD1. The CDR3 runs to 14 residues. The germline V gene has CDR1 DFQATT and CDR2 SNEGSKA (reference sequence). Trimming took 3 bases from V and 5 from J; bases not matched to a gene: 9. The CDR3 nucleotides read TGCAGTGCTAGTATTCGGGACAGTCGTACTGAAGCTTTCTTT. This translates into CSASIRDSRTEAFF.

V is TRBV5-1 and J is TRBJ1-5, with D hard to call. The CDR3 spans 15 residues. Deletions cut 4 bases from V and 0 bases from J, with 11 bases between. The germline V gene has CDR1 SGHRS and CDR2 YFSETQ. The CDR3 bases are TGCGCCAGCAGCCCCTCCGGGATTAGCAATCAGCCCCAGCATTTT. This encodes CASSPSGISNQPQHF.

This clonotype was seen many times. This chain joins TRBV3-1 and TRBJ2-3; D is ambiguous. Germline-derived CDR1 and CDR2 are LGHDT and YNNKEL (reference sequence). The CDR3 totals 15 residues. With 2 bases removed from V and 5 bases from J, the gap between germline ends came to 14 bases. Written as DNA, the CDR3 is TGTGCCAGCAGCCAATCGACGGCGAACGGAGATACGCAGTATTTT. Amino acids: CASSQSTANGDTQYF.

Regarding this clonotype: Since a much larger clone is just one base distant, this may be a read error. CDR3: CAWGRTPSYEQYF. CDR3 DNA: TGTGCCTGGGGTCGGACACCCTCCTACGAGCAGTACTTC. The rearrangement links TRBV30 to TRBJ2-7, with a weak D call TRBD1 (5 bases). Germline loops: CDR1 GTSNPN, CDR2 SVGIG (reference sequence). Trimming cost V 5 bases and J 0 bases, with 11 bases left between them. This CDR3 has 13 amino acids.

The chain uses TRBV12-3 or TRBV12-4 and TRBJ1-2; TRBD1 agrees at 7 bases. This CDR3 spans 19 amino acids. The ends lost 3 bases at V and 3 bases at J; junction bases unmatched: 19. The CDR3 region is CASSFRPVRGMMHYYGYTF. The CDR3 region has the DNA TGTGCCAGCAGTTTTAGGCCTGTCAGGGGGATGATGCATTACTATGGCTACACCTTC.

The chain employs TRBV27 and TRBJ1-5, with a weak D call TRBD1 (5 bases). From germline, CDR1 is MNHEY and CDR2 SMNVEV (reference sequence). V gave up 5 bases and J gave up 10 bases, with 21 bases separating them. The CDR3 length is 15 residues. CDR3 sequence reads: CASSDSGRGGLPQHF. CDR3 coding DNA: TGTGCCAGCAGTGACTCCGGGAGGGGTGGTTTACCCCAGCATTTT.

This clonotype was recorded many times. This chain links TRBV7-6 with TRBJ2-7, with a weak D call TRBD2 (5 bases). Germline-derived CDR1 and CDR2 are SGHVS and FNYEAQ. Trimming took off 5 bases at V and 4 bases at J, with 12 bases between the two ends. The CDR3 runs 13 residues. CDR3 region: CASSKDSAYEQYF. DNA of the CDR3: TGTGCCAGCAGCAAGGACTCGGCTTACGAGCAGTACTTC. The whole variable domain, filled in from reference TRBV7-6 and TRBJ2-7, reads GAGVSQSPRYKVTKRGQDVALRCDPISGHVSLYWYRQALGQGPEFLTYFNYEAQQDKSGLPNDRFSAERPEGSISTLTIQRTEQRDSAMYRCASSKDSAYEQYFGPGTRLTVT.

Notes on this clonotype: A single base separates this from a much larger clone, so it may be a read error. The rearrangement joins TRBV28 to TRBJ1-1; TRBD1 might be the D (5 bases). V was pared by 1 base and J by 0 bases, with 15 bases between. The germline gives CDR1 MDHEN, CDR2 SYDVKM. The length of the CDR3 is 17 residues. CDR3 nucleotides: TGTGCCAGCAGTTTATTTCGGACAACGCTTATGAACACTGAAGCTTTCTTT. Amino acid sequence: CASSLFRTTLMNTEAFF.

This clonotype has at least ten counts. The chain carries TRBV7-9 and TRBJ2-1; 7 bases agree with TRBD2. The CDR3 sequence is 14 residues long. After removal of 1 base from V and 10 bases from J, the junction contained 7 bases not matched to a gene. Germline V lookup: CDR1 SEHNR, CDR2 FQNEAQ (reference sequence). The CDR3 loop is CASSLESRGSEQFF. The CDR3 DNA is TGTGCCAGCAGCTTAGAGTCGCGGGGGAGCGAGCAGTTCTTC.